Following are 3 T cell receptor beta chains from one sample sequenced in a study of blood T cells in healthy people across ages. Next came a second PCR, run for about 7 to 12 cycles, which used a sample-barcoded 5' primer along with a J-beta primer mix. TCRdb recomputed calls from the 5' RACE reads with MiXCR, one row per CDR3 protein. The repertoire holds 1.5 million to 2 million distinct CDR3 sequences, with over 25% as singletons. The sample consisted of blood. The receptors come from a woman aged 25 to 39 in good health.

Comment on this clonotype: Germline and junction disagree at one end, which may indicate a read error. The chain joins TRBV12-3 or TRBV12-4 to TRBJ2-1; 12 nucleotides agree with TRBD1. CDR3 length equals 16 residues. The CDR3 sequence is CASSRAGTGGYHEQFF. The CDR3 region has the DNA TGTGCCAGCAGTAGGGCGGGGACAGGGGGCTACCATGAGCAGTTCTTC.

J is TRBJ1-4 and V is TRBV4-2; tentative D call: TRBD1 (6 bases). This CDR3 has 15 residues. Germline lookup yields CDR1 LGHNA and CDR2 YNFKEQ. Trimming removed 4 bases at V and 0 bases at J, with 9 bases between. This CDR3 reads CASSPHRATNEKLFF. Here the CDR3 DNA reads TGTGCCAGCAGCCCCCACAGGGCAACTAATGAAAAACTGTTTTTT.

On this clonotype: Since a much larger clone is just one base distant, this may be a read error. The CDR3 ends on some other residue instead of the conserved phenylalanine or tryptophan, so this is likely a read error. The J gene is TRBJ2-7, the V gene TRBV10-2; D possibly corresponds to TRBD1 (5 bases). Germline V lookup: CDR1 WSHSY, CDR2 SAAADI. The CDR3 length is 13 residues. Between the trimmed V and J ends, which lost 2 bases and 6 bases, there was a span of 11 bases. CDR3 sequence: CASSETQALEQYY. The CDR3 region has the DNA TGCGCCAGCAGTGAGACACAGGCCCTCGAGCAGTACTAC.